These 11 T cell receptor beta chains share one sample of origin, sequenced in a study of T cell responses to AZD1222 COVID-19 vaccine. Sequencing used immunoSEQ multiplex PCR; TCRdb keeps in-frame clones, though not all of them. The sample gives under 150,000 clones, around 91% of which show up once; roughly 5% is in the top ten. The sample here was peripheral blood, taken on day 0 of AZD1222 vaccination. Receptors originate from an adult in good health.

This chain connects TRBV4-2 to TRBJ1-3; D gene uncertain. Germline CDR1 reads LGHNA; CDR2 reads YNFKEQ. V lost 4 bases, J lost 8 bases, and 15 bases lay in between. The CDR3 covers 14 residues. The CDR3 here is CASSPKTGADTIYF. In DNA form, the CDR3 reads TGTGCCAGCAGCCCCAAGACGGGCGCCGACACCATATATTTT.

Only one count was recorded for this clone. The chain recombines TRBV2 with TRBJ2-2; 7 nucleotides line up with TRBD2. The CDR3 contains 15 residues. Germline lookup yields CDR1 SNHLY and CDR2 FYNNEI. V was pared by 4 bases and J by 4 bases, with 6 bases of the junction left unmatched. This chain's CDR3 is CASSVREATTGELFF. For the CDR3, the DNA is TGTGCCAGCAGTGTACGGGAGGCTACCACCGGGGAGCTGTTTTTT.

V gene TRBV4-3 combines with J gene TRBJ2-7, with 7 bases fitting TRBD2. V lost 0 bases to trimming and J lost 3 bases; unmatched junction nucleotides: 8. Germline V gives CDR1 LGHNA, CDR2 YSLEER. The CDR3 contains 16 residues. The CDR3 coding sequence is TGCGCCAGCAGCCAAGATCGGGGGGACCACAGCTACGAGCAGTACTTC. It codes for CASSQDRGDHSYEQYF.

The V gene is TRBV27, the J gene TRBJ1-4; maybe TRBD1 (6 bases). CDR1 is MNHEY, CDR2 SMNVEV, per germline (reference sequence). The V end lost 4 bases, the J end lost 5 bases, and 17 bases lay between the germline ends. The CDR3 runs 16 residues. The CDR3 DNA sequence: TGTGCCAGCAGTTACCGACAGGCCCGTCGAAATGAAAAACTGTTTTTT. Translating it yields CASSYRQARRNEKLFF.

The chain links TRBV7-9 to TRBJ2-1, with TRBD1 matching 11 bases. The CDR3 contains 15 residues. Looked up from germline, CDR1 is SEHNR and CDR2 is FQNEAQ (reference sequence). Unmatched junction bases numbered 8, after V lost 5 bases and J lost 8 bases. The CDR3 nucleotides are TGTGCCAGCAGCCTAAGGACAGGGGGCCCCGATGAGCAGTTCTTC. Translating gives CASSLRTGGPDEQFF.

The DNA of the CDR3 is TGTGCCAGCAGCTTTAACCGGGACAGGGGGCAGCAGTACTTC. Amino acid sequence: CASSFNRDRGQQYF. This rearrangement joins TRBV7-2 to TRBJ2-7, with 12 bases fitting TRBD1. The germline gives CDR1 SGHTA, CDR2 FQGNSA. J lost 8 bases, V lost 3 bases, and 5 bases had no gene match. This CDR3 comprises 14 residues.

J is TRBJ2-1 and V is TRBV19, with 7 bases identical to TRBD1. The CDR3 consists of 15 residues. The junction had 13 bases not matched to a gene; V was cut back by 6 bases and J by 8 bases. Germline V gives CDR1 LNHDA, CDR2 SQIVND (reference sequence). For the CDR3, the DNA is TGTGCCAGTAGCCCGCGACAGGGTAGCAACGATGAGCAGTTCTTC. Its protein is CASSPRQGSNDEQFF.

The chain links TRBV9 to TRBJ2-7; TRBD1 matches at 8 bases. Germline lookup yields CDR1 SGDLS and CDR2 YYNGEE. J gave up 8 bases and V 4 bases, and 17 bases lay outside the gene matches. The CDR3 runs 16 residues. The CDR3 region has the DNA TGTGCCAGCAGCCCCCCCTCGACAGGGGCACTTACGAAGCAGTACTTC. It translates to CASSPPSTGALTKQYF.

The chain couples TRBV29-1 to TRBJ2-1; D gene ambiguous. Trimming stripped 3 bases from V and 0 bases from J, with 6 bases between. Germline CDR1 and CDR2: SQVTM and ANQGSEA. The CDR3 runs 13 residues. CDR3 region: CSVDTSSYNEQFF. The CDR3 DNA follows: TGCAGCGTTGATACCAGCTCCTACAATGAGCAGTTCTTC.

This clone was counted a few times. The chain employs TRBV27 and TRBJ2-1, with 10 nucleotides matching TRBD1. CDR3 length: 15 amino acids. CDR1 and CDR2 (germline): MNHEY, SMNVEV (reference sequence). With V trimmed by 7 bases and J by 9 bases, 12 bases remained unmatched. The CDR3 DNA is TGTGCCAGCATCCTCGGGACAGGGGTTATGGGTGAGCAGTTCTTC. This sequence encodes CASILGTGVMGEQFF.

The CDR3, as DNA: TGTGCCAGCAGAGTAGTCTTTGAAGCTTTCTTT. The encoded protein is CASRVVFEAFF. The chain employs TRBV6-5 and TRBJ1-1; no clear D gene. Germline V gene lookup returns CDR1 MNHEY and CDR2 SVGAGI. The V and J ends lost 6 bases and 7 bases respectively, with 9 bases between them. The CDR3 covers 11 residues.